The entry below describes one T cell receptor (beta chain). Libraries were prepared by immunoSEQ multiplex PCR; TCRdb keeps only in-frame clonotypes and omits some of them. The table has about 540,000 clones, around 82% seen once. These data originate in a study of shared T cell receptors in the human thymus. V lost 0 bases and J lost 1; bases outside the gene matches: 10. From germline, CDR1 is GTSNPN and CDR2 SVGIG (reference sequence). The CDR3 loop spans 17 amino acids. In addition, the sample was reused for a study of human thymus T cells. That publication notes: Resections from corrective heart surgery supplied the thymus tissue. V and J genes seemed to be used with bias in thymic and blood repertoires. Highly overlapping thymic repertoires among unrelated individuals were reported in related research.

The receptor was isolated from a boy younger than two with a congenital heart defect. The sequenced sample was thymocytes. This chain links TRBV30 with TRBJ2-3; TRBD2 matches at 7 bases. The CDR3 sequence: CAWSVKASGEGTDTQYF. The CDR3 DNA reads as TGTGCCTGGAGTGTAAAGGCTAGCGGAGAGGGCACAGATACGCAGTATTTT.